Listed here are 15 T cell receptor beta chains from one sample, sequenced in a study of blood T cell repertoires in COVID-19. Using immunoSEQ multiplex PCR, the repertoire was profiled, and TCRdb retains in-frame clones only, with some absent. The sample consists of about 95,000 clones, about four fifths of them appearing once. The sample comprised peripheral blood. These receptors were collected from a human donor in a cohort sampled during active COVID-19.

The chain joins TRBV7-8 to TRBJ2-1, with a possible D match to TRBD2 (6 bases). The CDR3 extends over 16 amino acids. Germline V lookup: CDR1 SGHVS, CDR2 FQNEAQ. The V and J ends lost 0 bases and 4 bases respectively, with 13 bases between them. CDR3 DNA sequence: TGTGCCAGCAGCTTAGCGAGAGTAGCGGTATACAATGAGCAGTTCTTC. It codes for CASSLARVAVYNEQFF.

The rearrangement uses TRBV7-2 and TRBJ2-5; the match to TRBD1 covers 8 bases. The V gene end was trimmed by 1 base and the J gene end by 4 bases; junction bases not matched to a gene: 5. Germline CDR1 and CDR2: SGHTA and FQGNSA. The CDR3 has 15 amino acids. Here the CDR3 DNA reads TGTGCCAGCAGCTTAGGCCCCGACAGGGGAGAGACCCAGTACTTC. This gives the protein CASSLGPDRGETQYF.

The chain combines TRBV9 with TRBJ1-1; no definite D call. Trimming cost V 4 bases and J 3 bases, with 16 bases left between them. Germline V CDR1 and CDR2: SGDLS, YYNGEE. The CDR3 is made up of 15 amino acids. The CDR3 nucleotides read TGTGCCAGCAGCAGCCCGACGGAGATCGACACTGAAGCTTTCTTT. This encodes CASSSPTEIDTEAFF.

V and J are TRBV29-1 and TRBJ2-3; possibly TRBD2 for D (6 bases). The germline gives CDR1 SQVTM, CDR2 ANQGSEA. This CDR3 has 12 amino acids. The V and J ends lost 7 bases and 1 base respectively, with 9 bases between them. The CDR3 DNA reads TGCAGCGCCCGCGGGGGCACAGATACGCAGTATTTT. Amino acids: CSARGGTDTQYF.

V gene TRBV2 combines with J gene TRBJ2-7, with D perhaps matching TRBD2 (5 bases). Germline CDR1 and CDR2: SNHLY and FYNNEI. This CDR3 has 15 amino acids. V gave up 5 bases and J gave up 6 bases, with 20 bases separating them. In DNA form, the CDR3 reads TGTGCCAGCAGTCTGCAAGTGGAGGCCCTGAGCGAGCAGTACTTC. Translation gives CASSLQVEALSEQYF. The full variable domain, completed using reference TRBV2 and TRBJ2-7, is EPEVTQTPSHQVTQMGQEVILRCVPISNHLYFYWYRQILGQKVEFLVSFYNNEISEKSEIFDDQFSVERPDGSNFTLKIRSTKLEDSAMYFCASSLQVEALSEQYFGPGTRLTVT.

A few counts support this clone. The chain combines TRBV19 with TRBJ1-4, with TRBD1 matching over 7 bases. The CDR3 contains 15 residues. Per the germline V gene, CDR1 is LNHDA and CDR2 is SQIVND (reference sequence). After removal of 6 bases from V and 3 bases from J, the junction contained 7 bases not matched to a gene. The CDR3 sequence: CASRKQGSPNEKLFF. The CDR3 bases are TGTGCCAGTAGAAAACAGGGGAGTCCTAATGAAAAACTGTTTTTT.

This clone was observed once. This chain uses TRBV19 with TRBJ1-3; TRBD1 might be the D (5 bases). Germline V gene data show CDR1 as LNHDA and CDR2 as SQIVND (reference sequence). The ends were cut back, 4 bases at V and 5 bases at J, with 21 bases in the middle. This CDR3 is 17 amino acids long. The CDR3, as DNA: TGTGCCAGTAGTAAAGACAGTCTCTTGTCTTTACGAAACACCATATATTTT. Protein product: CASSKDSLLSLRNTIYF.

J is TRBJ1-6 and V is TRBV2; 7 nucleotides line up with TRBD1. Germline V gene lookup returns CDR1 SNHLY and CDR2 FYNNEI. The CDR3 is 16 residues long. After removal of 3 bases from V and 10 bases from J, the junction contained 12 bases not matched to a gene. The CDR3 spells CASSEEGAVTGSPLHF. The CDR3 region has the DNA TGTGCCAGCAGTGAGGAGGGGGCTGTAACGGGGTCACCCCTCCACTTT. The entire variable domain, with the rest obtained from reference TRBV2 and TRBJ1-6, is as follows: EPEVTQTPSHQVTQMGQEVILRCVPISNHLYFYWYRQILGQKVEFLVSFYNNEISEKSEIFDDQFSVERPDGSNFTLKIRSTKLEDSAMYFCASSEEGAVTGSPLHFGNGTRLTVT.

The chain links TRBV27 to TRBJ2-1; the match to TRBD2 covers 11 bases. This CDR3 region has 16 residues. CDR1 MNHEY and CDR2 SMNVEV come from the germline V gene (reference sequence). The V and J ends lost 4 bases and 4 bases, in that order; junction bases with no gene match: 6. The CDR3 DNA reads TGTGCCAGCAGTTCGACCGGGACTAGCGGTTACAATGAGCAGTTCTTC. Translated, it gives CASSSTGTSGYNEQFF.

The chain employs TRBV7-2 and TRBJ1-1; 8 nucleotides align to TRBD1. Trimming cost V 4 bases and J 4 bases; bases outside gene matches: 5. Germline CDR1 and CDR2: SGHTA and FQGNSA. The CDR3 extends over 14 amino acids. The CDR3 bases are TGTGCCAGCAGCTCTACCGGACAGGGCACTGAAGCTTTCTTT. Translation gives CASSSTGQGTEAFF.

The chain employs TRBV5-1 and TRBJ1-4, with TRBD1 identical over 10 bases. Trimming cost V 0 bases and J 7 bases; bases outside gene matches: 6. The germline V gene has CDR1 SGHRS and CDR2 YFSETQ. The CDR3 has 16 residues. CDR3 sequence reads: CASSLGQGAYGEKLFF. DNA for the CDR3: TGCGCCAGCAGCTTGGGACAGGGGGCGTACGGTGAAAAACTGTTTTTT.

The CDR3 protein is CASRGNRDEKLFF. CDR3 nucleotides: TGTGCCAGTAGGGGAAATAGGGATGAAAAACTGTTTTTT. J is TRBJ1-4 and V is TRBV6-6; D perhaps matches TRBD1 (5 bases). CDR1 is MNHNY, CDR2 SVGAGI, per germline (reference sequence). This CDR3 comprises 13 residues. Trimming removed 9 bases from V and 6 bases from J, with 14 bases in between.

The chain couples TRBV9 to TRBJ1-6; maybe TRBD1 (6 bases). CDR3 length equals 16 residues. V was clipped by 3 bases and J by 9 bases, with 19 bases between them. CDR1 and CDR2 from the germline V gene are SGDLS and YYNGEE. This CDR3 is CASSEQAQGSLSPLHF. CDR3 sequence (DNA): TGTGCCAGCAGCGAACAAGCACAGGGATCGCTTTCACCCCTCCACTTT.

The chain links TRBV28 to TRBJ2-7; D might be TRBD1 (6 bases). This CDR3 contains 12 residues. Trimming pared 6 bases from V and 4 bases from J, leaving 10 bases between. Germline CDR1 and CDR2: MDHEN and SYDVKM. The CDR3 loop is CASRPTGYEQYF. Here the CDR3 DNA reads TGTGCCAGCAGACCTACAGGGTACGAGCAGTACTTC.

This clone has only one observation. The rearrangement joins TRBV4-1 to TRBJ2-5; 13 bases agree with TRBD2. The CDR3 is 17 amino acids. The V gene end was trimmed by 1 base and the J gene end by 4 bases; junction bases not matched to a gene: 6. Germline CDR1 MGHRA, CDR2 YSYEKL. The CDR3, as DNA: TGCGCCAGCAGCCAAGCCGGACTAGCGGGAGCCGGAGAGACCCAGTACTTC. Translating gives CASSQAGLAGAGETQYF.